This T cell receptor beta chain was captured by sequencing in a study of blood T cell repertoires in COVID-19. Study context: Material from acute and convalescent COVID-19 was sourced from the United States, Italy and Spain. The analysed material was cDNA or gDNA that came from T cells, B-cell-depleted T cells, or PBMCs.

As originally analysed: It was from reference gene primer amplification that nucleated cell counts were estimated. The table came from immunoSEQ multiplex PCR; TCRdb's copy has only in-frame clones and leaves some out. V and J calls and clone size are as listed in that table; D and trimming were resolved from the DNA. The sample has 330,000 or so clones; approximately 90% are singletons. V lost 2 bases to trimming and J lost 2 bases, with 8 bases between them. There are 15 residues in the CDR3. Germline V gene data show CDR1 as SGHKS and CDR2 as YYEKEE (reference sequence). The TCR comes from a woman aged 60-70 years with COVID-19, enrolled during active disease. The sequenced sample was peripheral blood. The J gene is TRBJ1-6, the V gene TRBV5-5, with no clear D. The CDR3 loop is CASSFNGPYNSPLHF. The CDR3 DNA sequence: TGTGCCAGCAGCTTTAATGGCCCCTATAATTCACCCCTCCACTTT.